The 2 T cell receptor beta chains given below trace back to one sample, sequenced in a study of shared clonotypes between healthy human individuals. Generated by immunoSEQ multiplex PCR, the TCRdb table keeps only in-frame clones and is missing some. This sample yields about 1,500,000 clones, of which more than 95% are seen a single time; more than 0.9% belongs to the top ten. Sequencing used naive CD4+ T cells sorted from blood. The subset is: CD45RA+ positively selected. These receptors were collected from a young man in good health.

J is TRBJ1-1 and V is TRBV18, with D unresolved. The CDR3 has 12 residues. The germline V and J ends were trimmed by 1 base and 3 bases, with 3 bases remaining between them. Germline lookup yields CDR1 KGHSH and CDR2 LQKENI. The DNA of the CDR3 is TGTGCCAGCTCACCACAGTACACTGAAGCTTTCTTT. Residues: CASSPQYTEAFF.

The chain links TRBV7-3 to TRBJ2-3; the D is unclear. Between the trimmed V and J ends, which lost 2 bases and 3 bases, there was a span of 9 bases. The germline CDR1 and CDR2 sequences are SGHTA and FQGTGA. The CDR3 length is 14 residues. As DNA, the CDR3 is TGTGCCAGCAGCTTACGATCCCCTACAGATACGCAGTATTTT. This sequence encodes CASSLRSPTDTQYF.